This entry features one T cell receptor beta chain sequence. Its antigen remains unidentified. The record originates from a study of cytomegalovirus exposure and HLA in healthy donors. Overall study results and limits: Beyond CMV serostatus, there was no information to go on about immune exposure. Apparent HLA restriction characterized most CMV-associated TCR beta chains in a later analysis. Previously analyzed data showed that most TCR beta V segments were productive at a frequency of about 90% or about 30%.

PCR involved 60 Vbeta and 13 Jbeta primers. Generated by immunoSEQ multiplex PCR, the TCRdb table keeps only in-frame clones and is missing some. The table shows a few hundred thousand clones, with around 83% occurring only once. There are 14 residues in the CDR3. Per germline, CDR1 SGDLS and CDR2 YYNGEE. The ends were cut back, 0 bases at V and 9 bases at J, with 15 bases in the middle. Sequencing input: PBMCs. This receptor was obtained from a woman between 50 and 59 years old in good health and CMV-seropositive. The chain is built from TRBV9 and TRBJ1-1; D perhaps matches TRBD1 (6 bases). CDR3 coding DNA: TGTGCCAGCAGCGTAGGGGCAGGGGAGCCGAAAGCTTTCTTT. Its protein product is CASSVGAGEPKAFF. The full variable domain, with the rest looked up from reference TRBV9 and TRBJ1-1, is DSGVTQTPKHLITATGQRVTLRCSPRSGDLSVYWYQQSLDQGLQFLIQYYNGEERAKGNILERFSAQQFPDLHSELNLSSLELGDSALYFCASSVGAGEPKAFFGQGTRLTVV.